This entry is about one TCR beta chain. The antigen is not known. The data originate from a study of T cell responses to AZD1222 COVID-19 vaccine. Study results and caveats: Along spike, vaccine-associated CD4 TCRs were found throughout, with dominance at 160-218 and 743-854. In all cases, repertoires were sampled only after the peak T cell response. Spike-specific TCR repertoires showed rising breadth and depth after two AZD1222 doses. Most donors were white British, females outnumbered males, and clonal diversity was possibly underestimated.

The method was immunoSEQ multiplex PCR; TCRdb's version includes in-frame clones alone and lacks a portion of them. The sample lists 130,000 to 150,000 clones, 88% occurring once. Trimming removed 0 bases from V and 5 bases from J; junction bases left unmatched: 5. This CDR3 region has 15 residues. Germline CDR1 KGHSH, CDR2 LQKENI. This receptor was identified in an adult in good health. The sequencing used peripheral blood, collected on day 0 of MenACWY control vaccination. This chain links TRBV18 with TRBJ2-5; 8 bases fit TRBD2. The CDR3 protein is CASSPPSGSLETQYF. The CDR3 DNA follows: TGTGCCAGCTCACCACCCAGCGGGAGTTTGGAGACCCAGTACTTC.